The 2 T cell receptor beta chains presented below share a single source sample, sequenced in a study of cytomegalovirus exposure and HLA in healthy donors. Data came from immunoSEQ multiplex PCR; TCRdb stores just in-frame clones and leaves some out. The data show around 200,000 clones, 70% to 90% seen once. Material for sequencing was PBMCs. Receptors originate from a woman aged 18-29 years in good health and CMV-seronegative.

This clone was recorded only once. V and J are TRBV29-1 and TRBJ2-1, with 7 nucleotides matching TRBD1. The CDR3 runs 14 residues. Germline CDR1 SQVTM, CDR2 ANQGSEA. V dropped 7 bases and J dropped 2; count of bases not matched to a gene: 8. The CDR3 loop is CSGRQGAPYNEQFF. The CDR3, as DNA: TGCAGCGGACGACAGGGAGCCCCCTACAATGAGCAGTTCTTC.

The chain recombines TRBV19 with TRBJ1-2, with D unclear. Trimming shortened V by 2 bases and J by 1 base, and 11 bases separated the two germline ends. CDR1 is LNHDA, CDR2 SQIVND, per germline (reference sequence). This CDR3 spans 15 amino acids. CDR3 DNA: TGTGCCAGTAGTATACGAGGGCCCCTTAACTATGGCTACACCTTC. This translates into CASSIRGPLNYGYTF.